The rows below give T cell receptor beta chains drawn from one sample of a study of tumor-infiltrating lymphocytes in localized non-small cell lung cancer. The method was immunoSEQ multiplex PCR; TCRdb's version includes in-frame clones alone and lacks a portion of them. This sample has some 13,000 clones, with roughly four fifths found just once. The sequencing sample was made of uninvolved lung tissue not adjacent to the tumor. The source of these receptors is a human donor with non-small cell lung cancer. Both conserved end residues are part of each CDR3. D genes are given only for firm matches. Clone size is shown for a subset of rows, as once, few, many or a class of expanded clone.

CDR3aa,CDR3nt,d_gene,v_gene,j_gene,abundance
CASSLWRQETQYF,TGTGCCAGCAGCTTATGGCGTCAAGAGACCCAGTACTTC,.,TRBV11-2,TRBJ2-5,few
CASSLARPGSSYNSPLHF,TGTGCCAGCAGCTTAGCTCGGCCAGGGAGCTCCTATAATTCACCCCTCCACTTT,.,TRBV7-8,TRBJ1-6,.
CASSQVRDSEQYF,TGCGCCAGCAGCCAAGTACGGGACAGCGAGCAGTACTTC,TRBD1,TRBV4-1,TRBJ2-7,few
CASSEGGAYEQYF,TGTGCCAGCAGCGAGGGAGGGGCCTACGAGCAGTACTTC,TRBD2,TRBV9,TRBJ2-7,.
CASSTDISYEQYF,TGTGCCAGCAGCACTGACATATCCTACGAGCAGTACTTC,.,TRBV5-6,TRBJ2-7,once
CASSRPSGLAAYEQYF,TGTGCCAGCAGCAGACCCTCCGGCTTAGCGGCGTACGAGCAGTACTTC,.,TRBV7-8,TRBJ2-7,once
CASSLVSGGSTDTQYF,TGTGCCAGCAGCTTGGTTTCTGGCGGGAGCACAGATACGCAGTATTTT,.,TRBV5-5,TRBJ2-3,.
CASRGTGEGEAFF,TGTGCCAGCAGGGGGACAGGCGAGGGTGAAGCTTTCTTT,TRBD1,TRBV6-5,TRBJ1-1,.
CASSLTGGFTDTQYF,TGTGCCAGCAGTTTGACAGGGGGTTTCACAGATACGCAGTATTTT,TRBD1,TRBV7-9,TRBJ2-3,.
CASSIEGTSGGRQTQYF,TGTGCCAGTAGTATAGAAGGGACTAGCGGGGGCCGTCAGACCCAGTACTTC,TRBD2,TRBV19,TRBJ2-5,.
CASSDTKQGSNQPQHF,TGTGCCAGCAGCGACACCAAACAGGGAAGCAATCAGCCCCAGCATTTT,.,TRBV6-6,TRBJ1-5,few
CAGSPRQGARETQYF,TGTGCCGGATCACCCCGACAGGGGGCGCGGGAGACCCAGTACTTC,TRBD1,TRBV10-3,TRBJ2-5,.
CASKEFSLPPRGEETQYF,TGTGCCAGTAAAGAATTCTCGTTGCCACCCCGGGGAGAGGAGACCCAGTACTTC,.,TRBV19,TRBJ2-5,.
CASSIQGSGEKLFF,TGTGCCAGTAGTATTCAGGGCTCGGGTGAAAAACTGTTTTTT,.,TRBV19,TRBJ1-4,.
CAWSVPSGRAVEQFF,TGTGCCTGGAGTGTACCTAGCGGGAGGGCCGTTGAGCAGTTCTTC,TRBD2,TRBV30,TRBJ2-1,.
CASRPDRGGFEQYF,TGTGCCAGCAGACCGGACAGGGGTGGGTTCGAGCAGTACTTC,TRBD1,TRBV27,TRBJ2-7,once
CASSFWGQAYNEQFF,TGTGCCAGCAGCTTTTGGGGCCAGGCCTACAATGAGCAGTTCTTC,.,TRBV5-6,TRBJ2-1,.
CASSPVAVNTEAFF,TGCGCCAGCAGCCCGGTGGCGGTGAACACTGAAGCTTTCTTT,.,TRBV5-1,TRBJ1-1,few
CASSLSGTGGSPLHF,TGTGCCAGCAGTTTATCGGGGACAGGGGGCTCACCCCTCCACTTT,TRBD1,TRBV27,TRBJ1-6,few
CAISDSGGPRELFF,TGTGCCATCAGTGATAGCGGGGGGCCTCGGGAGCTGTTTTTT,TRBD2,TRBV10-3,TRBJ2-2,.
CASSQKWGGQYNEQFF,TGTGCCAGCAGCCAAAAGTGGGGGGGGCAGTACAATGAGCAGTTCTTC,.,TRBV14,TRBJ2-1,.
CAWSVQRGAYEQYF,TGTGCCTGGAGTGTCCAGCGGGGGGCTTACGAGCAGTACTTC,TRBD2,TRBV30,TRBJ2-7,.
CASCTGTEGVKAFF,TGTGCCAGCTGTACCGGGACGGAGGGGGTGAAAGCTTTCTTT,.,TRBV28,TRBJ1-1,.
CASSEGGVVYTYGYTF,TGTGCCAGCAGCGAAGGAGGGGTCGTCTATACCTATGGCTACACCTTC,.,TRBV5-4,TRBJ1-2,.
CASSITGGAGQPQHF,TGTGCCAGTAGTATAACCGGGGGCGCCGGACAGCCCCAGCATTTT,.,TRBV19,TRBJ1-5,.
CASSPTGVETQYF,TGTGCCAGCAGCCCGACAGGGGTTGAGACCCAGTACTTC,TRBD1,TRBV11-2,TRBJ2-5,.
CASSPGSGEQYF,TGTGCCAGCAGCCCCGGAAGTGGCGAGCAGTACTTC,.,TRBV7-9,TRBJ2-7,.
CASSFGPYNEQFF,TGTGCCAGCAGTTTTGGACCCTACAATGAGCAGTTCTTC,.,TRBV28,TRBJ2-1,few
CASSLTGGRSNNEQFF,TGTGCCAGCAGCTTAACCGGCGGGAGGTCTAACAATGAGCAGTTCTTC,TRBD2,TRBV7-3,TRBJ2-1,.
CASSPLTEQYF,TGTGCCAGCAGTCCCCTCACGGAGCAGTACTTC,.,TRBV28,TRBJ2-7,.